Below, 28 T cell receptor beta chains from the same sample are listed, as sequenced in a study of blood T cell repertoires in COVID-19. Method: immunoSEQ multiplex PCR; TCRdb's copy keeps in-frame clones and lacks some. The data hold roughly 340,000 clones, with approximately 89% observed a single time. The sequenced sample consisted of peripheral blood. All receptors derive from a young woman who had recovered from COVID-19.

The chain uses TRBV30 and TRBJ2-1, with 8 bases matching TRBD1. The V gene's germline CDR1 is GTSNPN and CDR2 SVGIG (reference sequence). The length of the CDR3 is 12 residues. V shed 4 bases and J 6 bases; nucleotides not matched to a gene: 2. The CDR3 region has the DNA TGTGCCTGGAAGACAGGGGTCAATGAGCAGTTCTTC. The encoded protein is CAWKTGVNEQFF.

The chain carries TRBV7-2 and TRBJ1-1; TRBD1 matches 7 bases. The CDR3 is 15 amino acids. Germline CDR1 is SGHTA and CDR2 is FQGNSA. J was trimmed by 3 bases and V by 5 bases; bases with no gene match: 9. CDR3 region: CASSVEAGGYTEAFF. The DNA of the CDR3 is TGTGCCAGCAGCGTCGAGGCAGGGGGATACACTGAAGCTTTCTTT.

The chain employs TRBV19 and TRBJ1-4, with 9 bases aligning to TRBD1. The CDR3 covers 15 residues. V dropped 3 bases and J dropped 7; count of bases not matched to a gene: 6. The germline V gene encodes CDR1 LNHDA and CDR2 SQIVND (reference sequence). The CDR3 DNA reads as TGTGCCAGTAGTATCGGGGGACAGGGAAGTGAAAAACTGTTTTTT. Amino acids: CASSIGGQGSEKLFF.

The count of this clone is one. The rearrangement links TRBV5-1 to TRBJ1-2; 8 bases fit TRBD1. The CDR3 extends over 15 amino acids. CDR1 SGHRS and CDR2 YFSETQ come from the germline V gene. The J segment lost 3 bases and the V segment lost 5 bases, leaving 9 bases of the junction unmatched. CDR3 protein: CASRDRAGVYYGYTF. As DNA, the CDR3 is TGCGCCAGCAGGGACAGGGCCGGGGTTTACTATGGCTACACCTTC. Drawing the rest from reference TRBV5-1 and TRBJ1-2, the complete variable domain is KAGVTQTPRYLIKTRGQQVTLSCSPISGHRSVSWYQQTPGQGLQFLFEYFSETQRNKGNFPGRFSGRQFSNSRSEMNVSTLELGDSALYLCASRDRAGVYYGYTFGSGTRLTVV.

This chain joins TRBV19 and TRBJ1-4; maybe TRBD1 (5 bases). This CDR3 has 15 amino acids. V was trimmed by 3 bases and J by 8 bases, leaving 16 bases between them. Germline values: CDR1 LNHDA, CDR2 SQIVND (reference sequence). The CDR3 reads CASSILRVKEEKLFF. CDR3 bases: TGTGCCAGTAGTATCCTCAGGGTCAAGGAAGAAAAACTGTTTTTT.

In DNA, the CDR3 is TGTGCCAGCAGCGTGGGACTAGCGGGAGGGCTTCATCAAGAGACCCAGTACTTC. Translated, it gives CASSVGLAGGLHQETQYF. The genes are TRBV7-7 and TRBJ2-5, with 16 bases aligning to TRBD2. V lost 5 bases to trimming and J lost 2 bases; unmatched junction nucleotides: 8. The V gene's germline CDR1 is SSHAT and CDR2 FNYEAQ (reference sequence). This CDR3 has 18 residues.

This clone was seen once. The CDR3 protein is CASSPPGTGGEGEAFF. DNA for the CDR3: TGTGCCAGCTCACCACCTGGGACAGGGGGCGAGGGTGAAGCTTTCTTT. The chain combines TRBV18 with TRBJ1-1; 12 nucleotides line up with TRBD1. The CDR3 totals 16 residues. J gave up 7 bases and V 0 bases, and 6 bases lay outside the gene matches. The germline V gene has CDR1 KGHSH and CDR2 LQKENI.

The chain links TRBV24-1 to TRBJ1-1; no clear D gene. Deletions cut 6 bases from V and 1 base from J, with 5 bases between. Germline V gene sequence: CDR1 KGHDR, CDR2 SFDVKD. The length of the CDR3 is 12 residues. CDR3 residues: CATSPRNTEAFF. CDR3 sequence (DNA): TGTGCCACCAGTCCCCGGAACACTGAAGCTTTCTTT.

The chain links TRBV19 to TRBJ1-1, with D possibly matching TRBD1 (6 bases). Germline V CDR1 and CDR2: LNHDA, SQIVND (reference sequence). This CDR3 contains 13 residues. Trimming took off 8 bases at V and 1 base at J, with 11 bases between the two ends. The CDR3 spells CASADRPNTEAFF. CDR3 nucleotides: TGTGCCAGTGCCGACAGGCCGAACACTGAAGCTTTCTTT.

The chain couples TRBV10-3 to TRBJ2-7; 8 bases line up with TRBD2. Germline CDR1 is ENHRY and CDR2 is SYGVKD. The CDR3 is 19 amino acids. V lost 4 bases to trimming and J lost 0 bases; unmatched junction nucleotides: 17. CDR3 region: CAISAQLAAHRRSSYEQYV. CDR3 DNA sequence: TGTGCCATCAGTGCCCAACTAGCGGCCCATCGTAGGAGCTCCTACGAGCAGTACGTC.

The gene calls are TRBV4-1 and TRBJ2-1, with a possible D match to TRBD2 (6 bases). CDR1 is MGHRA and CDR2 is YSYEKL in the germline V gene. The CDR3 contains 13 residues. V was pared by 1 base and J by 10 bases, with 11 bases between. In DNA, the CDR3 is TGCGCCAGCAGCCAAGCGGTCGGACTAGAGCAGTTCTTC. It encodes CASSQAVGLEQFF.

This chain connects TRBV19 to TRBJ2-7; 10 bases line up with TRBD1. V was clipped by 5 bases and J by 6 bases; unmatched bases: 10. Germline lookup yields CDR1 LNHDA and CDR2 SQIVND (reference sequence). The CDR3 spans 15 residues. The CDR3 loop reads CASSLGTGAFSEQYV. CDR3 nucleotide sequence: TGTGCCAGTAGTCTGGGGACAGGGGCTTTTTCCGAGCAGTACGTC.

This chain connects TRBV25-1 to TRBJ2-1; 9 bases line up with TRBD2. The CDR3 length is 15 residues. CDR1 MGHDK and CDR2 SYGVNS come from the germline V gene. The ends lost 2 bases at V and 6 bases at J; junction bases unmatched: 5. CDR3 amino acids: CASSEKASGANEQFF. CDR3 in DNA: TGTGCCAGCAGTGAAAAGGCTAGCGGGGCCAATGAGCAGTTCTTC. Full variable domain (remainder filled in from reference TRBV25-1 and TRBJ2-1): EADIYQTPRYLVIGTGKKITLECSQTMGHDKMYWYQQDPGMELHLIHYSYGVNSTEKGDLSSESTVSRIRTEHFPLTLESARPSHTSQYLCASSEKASGANEQFFGPGTRLTVL.

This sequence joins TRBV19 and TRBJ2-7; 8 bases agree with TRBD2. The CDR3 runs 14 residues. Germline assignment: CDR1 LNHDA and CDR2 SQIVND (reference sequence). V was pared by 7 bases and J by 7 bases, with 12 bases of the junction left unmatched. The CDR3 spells CASNSGLGLGEQYV. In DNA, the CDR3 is TGTGCCAGTAACTCGGGACTAGGGTTGGGGGAGCAGTACGTC.

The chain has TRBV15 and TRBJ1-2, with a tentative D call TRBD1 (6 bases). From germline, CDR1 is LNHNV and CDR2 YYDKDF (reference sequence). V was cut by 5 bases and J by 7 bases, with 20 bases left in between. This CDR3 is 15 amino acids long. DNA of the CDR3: TGTGCCACCAGCGCGACAGGCCGAGGTTGGGGTGGCTACACCTTC. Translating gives CATSATGRGWGGYTF.

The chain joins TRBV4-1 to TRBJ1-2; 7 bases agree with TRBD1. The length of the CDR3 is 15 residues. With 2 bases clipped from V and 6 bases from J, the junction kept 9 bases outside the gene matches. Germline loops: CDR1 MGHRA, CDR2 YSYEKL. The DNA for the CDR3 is TGCGCCAGCAGCCAACTCCAGGACAGGATAGATGGCTACACCTTC. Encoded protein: CASSQLQDRIDGYTF.

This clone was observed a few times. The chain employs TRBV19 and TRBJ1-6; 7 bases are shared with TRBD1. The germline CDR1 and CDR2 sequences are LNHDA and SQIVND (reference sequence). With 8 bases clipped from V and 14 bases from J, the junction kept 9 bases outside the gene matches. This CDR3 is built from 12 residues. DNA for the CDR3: TGTGCCAGTCGTGGGACAGCCCTCTCCCTCCACTTT. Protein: CASRGTALSLHF. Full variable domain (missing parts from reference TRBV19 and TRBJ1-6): DGGITQSPKYLFRKEGQNVTLSCEQNLNHDAMYWYRQDPGQGLRLIYYSQIVNDFQKGDIAEGYSVSREKKESFPLTVTSAQKNPTAFYLCASRGTALSLHFGNGTRLTVT.

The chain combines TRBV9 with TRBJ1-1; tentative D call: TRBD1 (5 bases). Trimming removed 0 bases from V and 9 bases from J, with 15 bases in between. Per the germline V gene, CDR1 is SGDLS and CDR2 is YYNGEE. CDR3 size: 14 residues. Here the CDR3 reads CASSVAMEGPKAFF. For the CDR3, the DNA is TGTGCCAGCAGCGTAGCAATGGAGGGACCTAAAGCTTTCTTT.

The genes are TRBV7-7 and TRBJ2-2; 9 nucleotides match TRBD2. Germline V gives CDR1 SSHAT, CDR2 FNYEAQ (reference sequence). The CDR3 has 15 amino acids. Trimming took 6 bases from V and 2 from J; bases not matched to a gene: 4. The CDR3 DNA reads TGTGCCAGCAGTAAAGCGGGAGGTAACACCGGGGAGCTGTTTTTT. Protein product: CASSKAGGNTGELFF.

The CDR3 is CASSYRGYSGNTIYF. The CDR3 nucleotides read TGTGCCAGCAGTTACAGGGGTTACTCTGGAAACACCATATATTTT. The chain is built from TRBV6-5 and TRBJ1-3, with D possibly being TRBD1 (5 bases). This CDR3 is 15 amino acids long. Trimming left V 2 bases short and J 0 bases short, with 8 bases between. Germline CDR1 is MNHEY and CDR2 is SVGAGI.

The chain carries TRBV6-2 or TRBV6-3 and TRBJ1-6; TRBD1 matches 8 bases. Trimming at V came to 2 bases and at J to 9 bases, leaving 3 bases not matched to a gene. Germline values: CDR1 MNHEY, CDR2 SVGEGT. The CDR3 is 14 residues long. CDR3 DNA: TGTGCCAGCAGTTACGGACAGGGCCTTTCACCCCTCCACTTT. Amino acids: CASSYGQGLSPLHF.

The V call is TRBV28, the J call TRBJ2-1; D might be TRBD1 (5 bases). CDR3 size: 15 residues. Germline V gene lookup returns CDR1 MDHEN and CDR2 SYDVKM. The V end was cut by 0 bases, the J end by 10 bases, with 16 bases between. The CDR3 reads CASSLWGPQVLEQFF. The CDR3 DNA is TGTGCCAGCAGTTTATGGGGGCCTCAGGTGTTGGAGCAGTTCTTC.

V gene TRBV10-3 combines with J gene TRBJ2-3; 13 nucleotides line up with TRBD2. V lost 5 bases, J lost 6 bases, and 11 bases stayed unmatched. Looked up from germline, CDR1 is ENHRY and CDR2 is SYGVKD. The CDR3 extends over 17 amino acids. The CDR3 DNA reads TGTGCCATCAGTACCGGGACTAGCGGGACAGGCGACGATACGCAGTATTTT. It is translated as CAISTGTSGTGDDTQYF.

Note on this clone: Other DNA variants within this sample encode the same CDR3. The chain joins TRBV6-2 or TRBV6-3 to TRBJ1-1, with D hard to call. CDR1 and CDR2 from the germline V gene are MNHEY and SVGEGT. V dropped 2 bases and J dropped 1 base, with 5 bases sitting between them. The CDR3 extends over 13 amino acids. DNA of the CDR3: TGTGCCAGCAGTTACGGCCCGAACACTGAAGCTTTCTTT. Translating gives CASSYGPNTEAFF.

CDR3 in DNA: TGTGCCAGCAGCTCATCCAGGTTAAGGGGTGGCTATGGCTACACCTTC. Protein product: CASSSSRLRGGYGYTF. The chain employs TRBV5-6 and TRBJ1-2, with D tentatively TRBD1 (5 bases). CDR3 length: 16 amino acids. V shed 3 bases and J shed 4 bases, with 19 bases lying between them. The germline V gene encodes CDR1 SGHDT and CDR2 YYEEEE. The whole variable domain, remainder taken from reference TRBV5-6 and TRBJ1-2, is DAGVTQSPTHLIKTRGQQVTLRCSPKSGHDTVSWYQQALGQGPQFIFQYYEEEERQRGNFPDRFSGHQFPNYSSELNVNALLLGDSALYLCASSSSRLRGGYGYTFGSGTRLTVV.

The CDR3 DNA sequence: TGCGCCAGCGGGACTAGCGGGGGGGACAATGAGCAGTTCTTC. Translated: CASGTSGGDNEQFF. The gene calls are TRBV10-2 and TRBJ2-1; 16 nucleotides line up with TRBD2. This CDR3 region has 14 residues. Germline-derived CDR1 and CDR2 are WSHSY and SAAADI. Germline trimming cut 8 bases from V and 5 bases from J; bases unmatched to any gene: 0.

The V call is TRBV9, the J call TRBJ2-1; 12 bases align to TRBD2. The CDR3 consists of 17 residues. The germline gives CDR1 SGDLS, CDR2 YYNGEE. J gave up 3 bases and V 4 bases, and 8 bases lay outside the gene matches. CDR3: CASSPRTSGTSYNEQFF. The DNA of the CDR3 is TGTGCCAGCAGCCCCCGGACTAGCGGGACCAGCTACAATGAGCAGTTCTTC.

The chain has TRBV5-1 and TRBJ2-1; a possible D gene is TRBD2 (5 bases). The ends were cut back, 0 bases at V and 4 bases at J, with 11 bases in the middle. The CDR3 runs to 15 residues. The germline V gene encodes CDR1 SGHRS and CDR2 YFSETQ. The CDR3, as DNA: TGCGCCAGCAGCTTGGCCGACTGGGAGTACAATGAGCAGTTCTTC. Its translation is CASSLADWEYNEQFF. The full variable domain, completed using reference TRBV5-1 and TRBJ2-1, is KAGVTQTPRYLIKTRGQQVTLSCSPISGHRSVSWYQQTPGQGLQFLFEYFSETQRNKGNFPGRFSGRQFSNSRSEMNVSTLELGDSALYLCASSLADWEYNEQFFGPGTRLTVL.